Sequencing of this T cell receptor beta chain was carried out in a study of blood T cell repertoires in COVID-19. Turning to the study itself: PBMCs, B-cell-depleted T cells, or T cells provided the cDNA or gDNA that made up the material.

Trimming shortened V by 6 bases and J by 0 bases, and 12 bases separated the two germline ends. The CDR3 runs 14 residues. Germline lookup yields CDR1 MNHEY and CDR2 SMNVEV (reference sequence). Under the authors' procedure: Reference gene primers were amplified, and this amplification served to estimate nucleated cell counts. Generated by immunoSEQ multiplex PCR, the TCRdb table keeps only in-frame clones and is missing some. The V and J calls and clone size come from that table; D and trimming were worked out from the DNA. The table lists 200,000 to 250,000 clones, 82% of them singletons. Participants reported their clinical history, and cohort assignment relied on those reports.

The source is a woman aged 55-69 years who had recovered from COVID-19. The chain carries TRBV27 and TRBJ2-7; D ambiguous. The sequenced material came from PBMCs or T cells enriched from blood (not recorded which). CDR3 DNA sequence: TGTGCCAGCAGGATACAGAAGAGCTCCTACGAGCAGTACTTC. Encoded protein: CASRIQKSSYEQYF.